This TCR beta chain stems from a study of blood T cell repertoires in COVID-19. At the level of the study: The United States, Italy and Spain provided the acute and convalescent COVID-19 samples.

Germline values: CDR1 SNHLY, CDR2 FYNNEI. V was clipped by 3 bases and J by 3 bases, with 8 bases between them. The CDR3 covers 13 residues. Generated by immunoSEQ multiplex PCR, the TCRdb table keeps only in-frame clones and is missing some. In the table there are hundreds of thousands of clones, 85% to 90% of which are singletons. The receptor comes from a woman in her late teens or twenties who had recovered from COVID-19. Sequencing used PBMCs or T cells enriched from blood (not recorded which). The chain carries TRBV2 and TRBJ1-1; D gene ambiguous. As DNA, the CDR3 is TGTGCCAGCAGTGACCCACATCACACTGAAGCTTTCTTT. This gives the protein CASSDPHHTEAFF.